Included here is one TCR beta chain sequence, with context. There is no known antigen for this receptor. No much larger clone exists at a distance of one base, and base qualities are not known. Trimming takes 3 bases from V and 8 bases from J, and the germline ends sit 20 bases apart. For CDR1 and CDR2, the germline V gene lists SGHVS and FNYEAQ. The CDR3 runs 16 residues from the cysteine to the phenylalanine. Only CDR3 DNA remains: 48 bases, in frame from the first base. The sample is drawn from a study of T cell repertoires in cytomegalovirus infection (dated by TCRdb to about 2019). For the wider study: Donor HLA type was relevant to the analysis, because carriage of CMV infection together with the matching HLA type was indicated by public TCR beta signatures.

Sequencing took place on an Illumina HiSeq 1500. TCRdb took the public reads, trimmed them with fastp at Q25, ran MiXCR for clone calling and kept in-frame beta chains. Entries are consolidated by CDR3 protein sequence, retaining the most common genes and DNA. A total of some 440,000 distinct CDR3 sequences appear in this sample, 30% to 40% of them only once. Clones ranked in the top ten supply approximately 13% of the sample. The study at large found these results: Carriers of CMV infection plus the relevant HLA type were discriminated by the cumulative frequency of public TCR beta family members in the study cohort and in an independent roughly 400-donor cohort. The ex vivo response was dominated by HLA-C-restricted CMV-specific TCR beta clonotypes, which also provided the single most frequent clonotype in two of eight donors.

What was sequenced was PBMCs. The source is a human donor in good health (CMV status not recorded). Some clones in this sample may be carry-over from other donors' samples. The sequence is built from TRBV7-6 and TRBJ2-1; the D gene cannot be resolved reliably. CDR3 region: CASSFGLGVLADEQFF. Read as DNA, the sequence is TGTGCCAGCAGCTTCGGTTTGGGTGTGCTGGCGGATGAGCAGTTCTTC.